This T cell receptor beta chain was obtained from a study of OX40 agonist ivuxolimab in advanced cancers. Overall study: It was ivuxolimab, an agonistic anti-OX40 (CD134) antibody, that patients were treated with. Dose-escalation patients' cancers were hepatocellular carcinoma, melanoma, renal cell or head and neck cancer.

Method: immunoSEQ multiplex PCR; TCRdb's copy keeps in-frame clones and lacks some. In the table there are around 68,000 clones, approximately 86% of which are singletons. The CDR3 is 13 residues long. The germline V gene has CDR1 MNHEY and CDR2 SVGAGI. The V segment lost 6 bases and the J segment 8 bases; nucleotides outside the gene matches: 4. General study findings and limits: At 0.1 to 3.0 mg/kg, clonal expansion of CD4+ and CD8+ blood T cells had occurred by week 6.

Points on this clone: No antigen is known for it.

The sequenced sample was CD4+ or CD8+ T cells sorted from blood, obtained in a trial of the OX40 agonist ivuxolimab. This receptor was obtained from an adult with an advanced solid tumor such as melanoma, head and neck, liver or kidney cancer. This sequence joins TRBV6-5 and TRBJ2-1; 10 nucleotides line up with TRBD2. CDR3 residues: CASRPSGRDEQFF. In DNA, the CDR3 is TGTGCCAGCAGACCTAGCGGGAGAGATGAGCAGTTCTTC.